This T cell receptor beta chain was captured by sequencing in a study of T cell changes during pregnancy in multiple sclerosis. The table came from immunoSEQ multiplex PCR; TCRdb's copy has only in-frame clones and leaves some out. The table shows approximately 79,000 clones, with roughly nine tenths occurring only once. The CDR3 has 14 residues. With 0 bases removed from V and 6 bases from J, the gap between germline ends came to 15 bases. In germline, CDR1 is GTSNPN, CDR2 SVGIG (reference sequence). The sample consisted of CD4+ T cells from peripheral blood mononuclear cells, taken before pregnancy. The chain is built from TRBV30 and TRBJ2-7, with a weak D call TRBD2 (5 bases). This TCR was sampled from a female donor with multiple sclerosis, enrolled in a pregnancy study. The CDR3, as DNA: TGTGCCTGGAGTGTACTGGAGGACGTGGGCGAGCAGTACTTC. Its protein is CAWSVLEDVGEQYF. The entire variable domain, with the rest obtained from reference TRBV30 and TRBJ2-7, is as follows: SQTIHQWPATLVQPVGSPLSLECTVEGTSNPNLYWYRQAAGRGLQLLFYSVGIGQISSEVPQNLSASRPQDRQFILSSKKLLLSDSGFYLCAWSVLEDVGEQYFGPGTRLTVT.